These 30 T cell receptor beta chains were sequenced from one sample in a study of T cell repertoires in cytomegalovirus infection. MiXCR was run by TCRdb on the reads, yielding one entry per CDR3 protein. The sample holds about half a million distinct CDR3 sequences, roughly a third seen once. No antigens are known for them. Sequencing was performed on cultured PBMCs, taken from culture after CMV antigen stimulation. Receptors originate from a human donor in good health (CMV status not recorded). Some clones in this sample may be carry-over from other donors' samples.

V gene TRBV6-6 combines with J gene TRBJ2-5; tentatively, D is TRBD1 (6 bases). The CDR3 contains 14 residues. Germline values: CDR1 MNHNY, CDR2 SVGAGI (reference sequence). V was clipped by 6 bases and J by 1 base, with 12 bases between them. CDR3 sequence reads: CASRERTAQETQYF. The CDR3 bases are TGTGCCAGCAGAGAAAGGACAGCCCAAGAGACCCAGTACTTC.

The CDR3 region is CASRHGGSNQPQHF. Written as DNA, the CDR3 is TGTGCCAGCCGACACGGGGGCAGCAATCAGCCCCAGCATTTT. This rearrangement joins TRBV6-1 to TRBJ1-5; maybe TRBD1 (6 bases). The CDR3 covers 14 residues. Germline-derived CDR1 and CDR2 are MNHNS and SASEGT. The V end was cut by 8 bases, the J end by 1 base, with 12 bases between.

This clonotype turned up a few times. The rearrangement links TRBV7-2 to TRBJ2-7; 7 nucleotides align to TRBD2. V was clipped by 2 bases and J by 5 bases; unmatched bases: 9. The CDR3 contains 15 residues. Germline assignment: CDR1 SGHTA and CDR2 FQGNSA. CDR3 sequence: CASSLSGGSWDEQYF. The CDR3 bases are TGTGCCAGCAGCTTATCGGGGGGTAGTTGGGACGAGCAGTACTTC.

This sequence joins TRBV7-9 and TRBJ2-1; 9 bases match TRBD2. This CDR3 region has 17 residues. Germline-derived CDR1 and CDR2 are SEHNR and FQNEAQ (reference sequence). The V and J ends lost 6 bases and 3 bases, in that order; junction bases with no gene match: 12. The CDR3 sequence is CASSSSRLAADYNEQFF. The CDR3 nucleotides read TGTGCCAGCAGTTCCTCTAGACTAGCGGCAGACTACAATGAGCAGTTCTTC.

The table lists this clonotype with a few counts. J is TRBJ1-1 and V is TRBV6-6, with 7 bases that match TRBD1. Germline CDR1 MNHNY, CDR2 SVGAGI (reference sequence). The J segment lost 5 bases and the V segment lost 5 bases, leaving 8 bases of the junction unmatched. This CDR3 spans 14 amino acids. The CDR3 nucleotides read TGTGCCAGCAGTACCCAGGGGGTGGGTACTGAAGCTTTCTTT. Amino acid sequence: CASSTQGVGTEAFF.

This clonotype was observed a few times. This rearrangement joins TRBV6-2 or TRBV6-3 to TRBJ2-7; 7 nucleotides match TRBD2. The CDR3 has 16 residues. The germline V gene has CDR1 MNHEY and CDR2 SVGEGT. J was trimmed by 6 bases and V by 5 bases; bases with no gene match: 16. CDR3 sequence reads: CASSPRGLRERVEQYV. DNA for the CDR3: TGTGCCAGCAGTCCCCGAGGGTTGCGGGAGAGGGTCGAGCAGTACGTC.

The chain uses TRBV11-2 and TRBJ2-6, with a tentative D call TRBD1 (6 bases). Germline V CDR1 and CDR2: SGHAT, FQNNGV. V lost 4 bases and J 0 bases, leaving 10 bases between the germline ends. This CDR3 spans 16 amino acids. CDR3 residues: CASSSTGFSGANVLTF. CDR3 bases: TGTGCCAGCAGCTCTACAGGGTTCTCTGGGGCCAACGTCCTGACTTTC.

Many counts were recorded for this clonotype. The chain combines TRBV7-8 with TRBJ1-5; no reliable D call. The length of the CDR3 is 15 residues. Germline V gene sequence: CDR1 SGHVS, CDR2 FQNEAQ. V was pared by 3 bases and J by 0 bases, with 9 bases between. The CDR3 is CASSLADYSNQPQHF. CDR3 nucleotide sequence: TGTGCCAGCAGCTTGGCCGATTATAGCAATCAGCCCCAGCATTTT. The full variable domain, its missing parts supplied by reference TRBV7-8 and TRBJ1-5, is GAGVSQSPRYKVAKRGQDVALRCDPISGHVSLFWYQQALGQGPEFLTYFQNEAQLDKSGLPSDRFFAERPEGSVSTLKIQRTQQEDSAVYLCASSLADYSNQPQHFGDGTRLSIL.

The chain employs TRBV7-8 and TRBJ1-2; tentative D call: TRBD1 (6 bases). Looked up from germline, CDR1 is SGHVS and CDR2 is FQNEAQ. This CDR3 contains 14 residues. The ends were cut back, 2 bases at V and 6 bases at J, with 13 bases in the middle. The CDR3 loop reads CASSLLVQGDGYTF. Here the CDR3 DNA reads TGTGCCAGCAGCTTATTGGTACAGGGTGATGGCTACACCTTC.

This sequence joins TRBV10-3 and TRBJ1-5; D is ambiguous. CDR3 size: 13 residues. The germline CDR1 and CDR2 sequences are ENHRY and SYGVKD. V lost 0 bases and J 5 bases, leaving 5 bases between the germline ends. The CDR3 DNA sequence: TGTGCCATCAGTGAGTCCCTTCATCAGCCCCAGCATTTT. This sequence encodes CAISESLHQPQHF.

This clonotype was counted only a few times. The chain links TRBV19 to TRBJ1-1, with D perhaps matching TRBD1 (5 bases). The CDR3 has 15 amino acids. V shed 7 bases and J shed 0 bases, with 15 bases lying between them. Germline CDR1 reads LNHDA; CDR2 reads SQIVND (reference sequence). The CDR3 loop reads CASNIRQRMNTEAFF. The CDR3 DNA is TGTGCCAGTAACATTAGACAGAGGATGAACACTGAAGCTTTCTTT.

This clonotype was seen more than once but under ten times. This chain uses TRBV5-6 with TRBJ2-3, with 7 bases lining up with TRBD2. Germline trimming cut 0 bases from V and 1 base from J; bases unmatched to any gene: 8. The CDR3 runs 17 residues. The germline V gene encodes CDR1 SGHDT and CDR2 YYEEEE. CDR3 sequence: CASSLEFEGGGTDTQYF. The CDR3 bases are TGTGCCAGCAGCTTGGAGTTCGAGGGAGGGGGCACAGATACGCAGTATTTT.

V is TRBV12-3 or TRBV12-4 and J is TRBJ2-1; TRBD2 is a possible D gene (6 bases). Trimming left V 5 bases short and J 8 bases short, with 13 bases between. The CDR3 sequence is 13 residues long. CDR3 in DNA: TGTGCCAGCAGTCCCCGGGGAGGCCATGAGCAGTTCTTC. Protein: CASSPRGGHEQFF.

The chain joins TRBV12-3 or TRBV12-4 to TRBJ2-5; 7 positions agree with TRBD1. The CDR3 covers 16 residues. V lost 6 bases to trimming and J lost 4 bases; unmatched junction nucleotides: 14. CDR3 amino acids: CASSLRTGISGETQYF. The CDR3 DNA is TGTGCCAGCAGCCTAAGGACAGGCATTTCGGGAGAGACCCAGTACTTC.

This chain links TRBV12-5 with TRBJ2-3, with D hard to call. The V gene's germline CDR1 is LGHNT and CDR2 FRNRAP. Trimming pared 6 bases from V and 6 bases from J, leaving 7 bases between. The CDR3 totals 11 residues. CDR3 sequence (DNA): TGTGCTAGTGGAAGTTCCGATACGCAGTATTTT. It encodes CASGSSDTQYF.

This clonotype occurred a few times. The CDR3 nucleotides are TGTGCCAGCAGCCCGTCTAGCGGGAAAATCGAGCAGTACTTC. Translated, it gives CASSPSSGKIEQYF. This chain links TRBV7-6 with TRBJ2-7; 9 positions agree with TRBD2. CDR3 length equals 14 residues. Germline-derived CDR1 and CDR2 are SGHVS and FNYEAQ. The J segment lost 6 bases and the V segment lost 5 bases, leaving 8 bases of the junction unmatched.

The chain has TRBV7-2 and TRBJ1-4; D perhaps matches TRBD1 (5 bases). Germline V gives CDR1 SGHTA, CDR2 FQGNSA. Trimming removed 0 bases from V and 10 bases from J, with 15 bases in between. The CDR3 consists of 15 residues. CDR3 sequence (DNA): TGTGCCAGCAGCTTAGCGTCAGGGTTGGAGGGAAAACTGTTTTTT. Translating it yields CASSLASGLEGKLFF.

The CDR3 region is CATRGHLRNRLYTGELFF. In DNA form, the CDR3 reads TGTGCCACCAGAGGACACCTCCGAAACCGTCTTTACACCGGGGAGCTGTTTTTT. This chain connects TRBV6-2 or TRBV6-3 to TRBJ2-2, with D possibly being TRBD1 (5 bases). This CDR3 is 18 amino acids long. Looked up from germline, CDR1 is MNHEY and CDR2 is SVGEGT. Trimming stripped 10 bases from V and 3 bases from J, with 27 bases between.

V gene TRBV19 combines with J gene TRBJ2-7, with D perhaps TRBD1 or TRBD2 (5 bases each). Germline V gene sequence: CDR1 LNHDA, CDR2 SQIVND (reference sequence). Trimming took 7 bases from V and 4 from J, leaving 14 bases between them. The CDR3 is 13 amino acids. Written as DNA, the CDR3 is TGTGCCAGTAATAGAAGGGACGGGTACGAGCAGTACTTC. Translation gives CASNRRDGYEQYF.

This clonotype was observed a few times. The chain employs TRBV2 and TRBJ2-5, with a tentative D call TRBD1 (7 bases). The V gene's germline CDR1 is SNHLY and CDR2 FYNNEI. The CDR3 extends over 13 amino acids. Deletions cut 6 bases from V and 5 bases from J, with 13 bases between. The CDR3 is CASRTTGRETQYF. CDR3 nucleotide sequence: TGTGCCAGCAGGACGACAGGGAGGGAGACCCAGTACTTC.

This clonotype was seen only a few times. The chain is built from TRBV19 and TRBJ2-1, with D perhaps assigned TRBD1 or TRBD2 (6 bases each). V lost 5 bases to trimming and J lost 4 bases, with 30 bases between them. The germline V gene encodes CDR1 LNHDA and CDR2 SQIVND (reference sequence). This CDR3 is built from 20 residues. CDR3 amino acids: CASSGQGGMTSFGGYNEQFF. In DNA form, the CDR3 reads TGTGCCAGTAGTGGGCAAGGGGGAATGACGAGCTTCGGGGGATACAATGAGCAGTTCTTC.

The table lists this clonotype with a few counts. An end of the junction does not agree with germline; a read error may underlie this. V is TRBV4-1 and J is TRBJ2-4, with D possibly called TRBD1 or TRBD2 (6 bases each). The germline V gene encodes CDR1 MGHRA and CDR2 YSYEKL. The CDR3 has 13 amino acids. CDR3 in amino acids: CPEGGPAKNIQYF. CDR3 coding DNA: TGTCCTGAGGGGGGTCCAGCCAAAAACATTCAGTACTTC.

The J gene is TRBJ1-1, the V gene TRBV28; D is unresolved. Trimming stripped 4 bases from V and 6 bases from J, with 21 bases between. The CDR3 runs to 16 residues. Germline CDR1 is MDHEN and CDR2 is SYDVKM. CDR3 amino acids: CASSSFYEARGPEAFF. The CDR3 coding sequence is TGTGCCAGCAGTTCCTTTTATGAGGCCCGCGGTCCTGAAGCTTTCTTT.

The table lists this clonotype with a few counts. The chain uses TRBV20-1 and TRBJ2-5, with 13 bases lining up with TRBD2. The junction had 9 bases not matched to a gene; V was cut back by 3 bases and J by 5 bases. CDR3 length: 16 residues. CDR1 is DFQATT, CDR2 SNEGSKA, per germline (reference sequence). This chain's CDR3 is CSASWGLAGSMETQYF. Written as DNA, the CDR3 is TGCAGTGCTAGTTGGGGACTAGCGGGATCTATGGAGACCCAGTACTTC.

V usage is TRBV7-2 and J usage is TRBJ1-6; 9 bases fit TRBD1. The CDR3 runs to 14 residues. With 5 bases clipped from V and 9 bases from J, the junction kept 5 bases outside the gene matches. Looked up from germline, CDR1 is SGHTA and CDR2 is FQGNSA. The CDR3 DNA sequence: TGTGCCAGCAGCCTACAGGGGGCCGTTTCACCCCTCCACTTT. This translates into CASSLQGAVSPLHF. The complete variable domain, with remaining parts taken from reference TRBV7-2 and TRBJ1-6, reads GAGVSQSPSNKVTEKGKDVELRCDPISGHTALYWYRQSLGQGLEFLIYFQGNSAPDKSGLPSDRFSAERTGGSVSTLTIQRTQQEDSAVYLCASSLQGAVSPLHFGNGTRLTVT.

This clonotype was seen only a few times. J is TRBJ2-2 and V is TRBV28, with 8 positions matching TRBD2. After removal of 7 bases from V and 0 bases from J, the junction contained 4 bases not matched to a gene. Germline CDR1 reads MDHEN; CDR2 reads SYDVKM. This CDR3 has 15 residues. CDR3: CASMIAGSNTGELFF. The CDR3 bases are TGTGCCAGCATGATAGCGGGGTCGAACACCGGGGAGCTGTTTTTT. The whole variable domain, filled in from reference TRBV28 and TRBJ2-2, reads DVKVTQSSRYLVKRTGEKVFLECVQDMDHENMFWYRQDPGLGLRLIYFSYDVKMKEKGDIPEGYSVSREKKERFSLILESASTNQTSMYLCASMIAGSNTGELFFGEGSRLTVL.

This clonotype was observed a handful of times. The V and J genes are TRBV7-2 and TRBJ2-1, with TRBD2 identical over 11 bases. The CDR3 is made up of 16 amino acids. V dropped 1 base and J dropped 7; count of bases not matched to a gene: 6. CDR1 is SGHTA, CDR2 FQGNSA, per germline. In DNA, the CDR3 is TGTGCCAGCAGCTTAGATGGGTCTAGCGGGAGGAATGAGCAGTTCTTC. It encodes CASSLDGSSGRNEQFF.

In its sample, this clonotype was seen a few times. This rearrangement joins TRBV10-3 to TRBJ1-5; possibly TRBD1 for D (5 bases). Trimming took 4 bases from V and 5 from J, leaving 12 bases between them. CDR3 length: 14 amino acids. Germline lookup yields CDR1 ENHRY and CDR2 SYGVKD. The CDR3: CAISVQGGDQPQHF. For the CDR3, the DNA is TGTGCCATCAGTGTTCAGGGCGGGGATCAGCCCCAGCATTTT.

The chain joins TRBV30 to TRBJ1-5, with D maybe TRBD1 (5 bases). The CDR3 length is 13 residues. V shed 4 bases and J shed 2 bases, with 9 bases lying between them. CDR1 is GTSNPN, CDR2 SVGIG, per germline (reference sequence). The chain's CDR3 is CAWTGGGNQPQHF. In nucleotides, the CDR3 is TGTGCCTGGACCGGGGGAGGCAATCAGCCCCAGCATTTT.

V usage is TRBV6-2 or TRBV6-3 and J usage is TRBJ2-1, with unresolved D. V lost 7 bases, J lost 0 bases, and 13 bases lay in between. The length of the CDR3 is 15 residues. Germline values: CDR1 MNHEY, CDR2 SVGEGT. The CDR3 protein is CASNPDQTSYNEQFF. The CDR3 bases are TGTGCCAGCAACCCGGACCAAACCTCCTACAATGAGCAGTTCTTC.